This T cell receptor (beta chain) comes out of a study of human T cells and chemical hapten exposure. V was pared by 6 bases and J by 2 bases, with 6 bases of the junction left unmatched. Germline loops: CDR1 MNHEY, CDR2 SVGEGT. The CDR3 has 14 amino acids. MiXCR, applied by TCRdb to the RACE reads, yields one record per CDR3 protein. The repertoire holds 110,000 or so distinct CDR3 sequences, with less than 10% as singletons. The time point here: patch test 2, 6 weeks after DPC sensitization. The treatment here: therapeutic diphenylcyclopropenone sensitization with weekly scalp DPC. Here the sequenced sample was whole blood, taken in connection with sensitization to the hapten diphenylcyclopropenone (DPC). V usage is TRBV6-2 or TRBV6-3 and J usage is TRBJ1-1; TRBD1 matches at 7 bases. This TCR derives from a woman aged 35 to 49 with alopecia areata. Some clones in this sample may be carry-over from other donors' samples. CDR3 residues: CASSSGQENTEAFF. The CDR3 DNA reads as TGTGCCAGCAGCTCCGGACAGGAAAACACTGAAGCTTTCTTT.